The 2 T cell receptor beta chains given below trace back to one sample, sequenced in a study of blood T cell repertoires in COVID-19. Clones were read by immunoSEQ multiplex PCR, and TCRdb kept only the in-frame ones, dropping some. The repertoire holds roughly 400,000 clones, with about nine tenths as singletons. Sequences were obtained from PBMCs or T cells enriched from blood (not recorded which). The receptors here all came from a woman aged 40 to 49 who had been exposed to COVID-19.

The CDR3: CASSLRSGEQYF. The CDR3 DNA reads as TGTGCCAGCAGTCTTAGGAGCGGCGAGCAGTACTTC. The chain recombines TRBV12-3 or TRBV12-4 with TRBJ2-7, with D possibly matching TRBD2 (5 bases). The ends were cut back, 5 bases at V and 6 bases at J, with 11 bases in the middle. This CDR3 spans 12 amino acids.

This clone has just a few counts. This chain joins TRBV24-1 and TRBJ2-1, with D possibly matching TRBD1 (6 bases). Germline V gene data show CDR1 as KGHDR and CDR2 as SFDVKD. This CDR3 region has 12 residues. V lost 9 bases and J 7 bases, leaving 12 bases between the germline ends. The CDR3 sequence: CATGRGSNEQFF. The CDR3, as DNA: TGTGCCACCGGTAGGGGGAGTAATGAGCAGTTCTTC.